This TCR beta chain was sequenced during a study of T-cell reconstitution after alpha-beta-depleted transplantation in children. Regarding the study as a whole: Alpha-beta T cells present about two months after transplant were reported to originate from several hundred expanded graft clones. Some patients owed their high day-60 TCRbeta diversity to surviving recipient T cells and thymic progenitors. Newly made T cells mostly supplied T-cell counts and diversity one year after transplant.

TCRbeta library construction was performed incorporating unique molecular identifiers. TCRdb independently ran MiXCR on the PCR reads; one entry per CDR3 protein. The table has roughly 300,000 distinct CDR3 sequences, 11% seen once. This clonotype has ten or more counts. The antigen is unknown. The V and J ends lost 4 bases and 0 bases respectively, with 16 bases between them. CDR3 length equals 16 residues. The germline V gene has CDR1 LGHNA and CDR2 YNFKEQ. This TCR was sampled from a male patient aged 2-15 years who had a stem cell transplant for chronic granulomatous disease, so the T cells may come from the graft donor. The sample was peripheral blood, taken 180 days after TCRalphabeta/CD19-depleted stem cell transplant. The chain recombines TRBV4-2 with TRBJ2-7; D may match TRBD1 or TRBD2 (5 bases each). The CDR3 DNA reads TGTGCCAGCAGCCCATTGGGGGAAGGATCCTCCTACGAGCAGTACTTC. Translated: CASSPLGEGSSYEQYF.